Listed here are 6 T cell receptor beta chains from one sample, sequenced in a study of human T cells and chemical hapten exposure. TCRdb re-derived calls from the RACE reads in MiXCR, one entry per CDR3 protein. The sample includes 380,000 or so distinct CDR3 sequences, around 5.5% of them seen just once. Time point in this sample: pre-sensitization, week 0. Treatment defined: therapeutic diphenylcyclopropenone sensitization with weekly scalp DPC. The source was whole blood, collected in connection with sensitization to the hapten diphenylcyclopropenone (DPC). The receptor set was obtained from a woman aged 18-30 years with alopecia areata. Some clones in this sample may be carry-over from other donors' samples.

This clonotype was seen at least ten times. The chain employs TRBV20-1 and TRBJ2-7; 9 positions agree with TRBD2. CDR1 and CDR2 (germline): DFQATT, SNEGSKA (reference sequence). J was trimmed by 3 bases and V by 2 bases; bases with no gene match: 5. CDR3 length: 14 amino acids. This CDR3 is CSARFSGGGYEQYF. In DNA, the CDR3 is TGCAGTGCTAGATTTAGCGGGGGAGGCTACGAGCAGTACTTC.

This chain joins TRBV6-6 and TRBJ1-2; D is unclear. Trimming shortened V by 2 bases and J by 6 bases, and 10 bases separated the two germline ends. The CDR3 is made up of 13 amino acids. Germline V gene sequence: CDR1 MNHNY, CDR2 SVGAGI (reference sequence). Here the CDR3 reads CASSYGLGDGYTF. CDR3 sequence (DNA): TGTGCCAGCAGTTACGGCCTAGGTGATGGCTACACCTTC.

The chain is built from TRBV4-2 and TRBJ2-3, with D unresolved. V lost 0 bases to trimming and J lost 4 bases, with 8 bases between them. Germline loops: CDR1 LGHNA, CDR2 YNFKEQ. The CDR3 has 14 amino acids. For the CDR3, the DNA is TGTGCCAGCAGCCAAGAGCTTACCCCAGATACGCAGTATTTT. This gives the protein CASSQELTPDTQYF.

This clonotype turned up a few times. The CDR3 reads CASRTGMNEKLFF. DNA of the CDR3: TGTGCCAGCCGAACAGGGATGAATGAAAAACTGTTTTTT. The chain recombines TRBV5-4 with TRBJ1-4, with D possibly TRBD1 on 6 matching bases. This CDR3 region has 13 residues. From germline, CDR1 is SGHNT and CDR2 YYREEE (reference sequence). Between the trimmed V and J ends, which lost 7 bases and 5 bases, there was a span of 12 bases.

In its sample, this clonotype was seen many times. The chain recombines TRBV4-2 with TRBJ1-5; 9 nucleotides match TRBD1. J lost 1 base, V lost 3 bases, and 7 bases had no gene match. Germline V gene sequence: CDR1 LGHNA, CDR2 YNFKEQ. The CDR3 contains 17 residues. The CDR3 bases are TGTGCCAGCAGCCACAATCCGGGACAGGGAAGCAATCAGCCCCAGCATTTT. Translation gives CASSHNPGQGSNQPQHF.

This clonotype came up many times. The chain recombines TRBV6-1 with TRBJ1-5; D is unresolved. Germline CDR1 is MNHNS and CDR2 is SASEGT. This CDR3 region has 17 residues. The V end lost 0 bases, the J end lost 0 bases, and 12 bases lay between the germline ends. The CDR3 region is CASSEAKYKNSNQPQHF. CDR3 nucleotides: TGTGCCAGCAGTGAAGCCAAATACAAAAATAGCAATCAGCCCCAGCATTTT.